The 5 T cell receptor beta chains below all came from one sample that was sequenced in a study of regulatory T cells in long-lasting Graves disease. Arm-PCR of CDR3 regions with iRepertoire HTBI primers generated TCR beta libraries. TCRdb reprocessed the multiplex PCR reads via MiXCR and lists one record per CDR3 protein. The table lists 620,000 or so distinct CDR3 sequences, approximately 15% of them singletons. Time point reported: newly diagnosed GD, antithyroid drugs for less than 3 months. PBMCs were the source of the RNA used for TCR sequencing. These same data were also listed under a study on T cells in Graves' hyperthyroidism and ophthalmopathy.

This specimen consisted of peripheral blood mononuclear cells (PBMCs), obtained at new diagnosis, from a patient treated with antithyroid drugs. Source of these receptors: a woman aged 25-40 years with Graves disease.

This clonotype was counted only a few times. The chain employs TRBV5-8 and TRBJ1-4, with D hard to call. Trimming left V 5 bases short and J 3 bases short, with 11 bases between. The CDR3 is 14 residues long. Per germline, CDR1 SGHTS and CDR2 YDEGEE. CDR3 amino acids: CASSRKGANEKLFF. The CDR3 DNA is TGTGCCAGCAGTCGCAAGGGAGCTAATGAAAAACTGTTTTTT. The entire variable domain, with the rest obtained from reference TRBV5-8 and TRBJ1-4, is as follows: EAGVTQSPTHLIKTRGQQATLRCSPISGHTSVYWYQQALGLGLQFLLWYDEGEERNRGNFPPRFSGRQFPNYSSELNVNALELEDSALYLCASSRKGANEKLFFGSGTQLSVL.

This clonotype was recorded many times. The rearrangement uses TRBV28 and TRBJ2-3, with a tentative D call TRBD2 (5 bases). Germline V gives CDR1 MDHEN, CDR2 SYDVKM. The V end was cut by 7 bases, the J end by 4 bases, with 12 bases between. The CDR3 is made up of 13 amino acids. DNA of the CDR3: TGTGCCAGCACGTACGGGGTGTCAGATACGCAGTATTTT. Encoded protein: CASTYGVSDTQYF. Supplemented by reference TRBV28 and TRBJ2-3, the full variable domain reads DVKVTQSSRYLVKRTGEKVFLECVQDMDHENMFWYRQDPGLGLRLIYFSYDVKMKEKGDIPEGYSVSREKKERFSLILESASTNQTSMYLCASTYGVSDTQYFGPGTRLTVL.

A few counts support this clonotype. The chain combines TRBV11-2 with TRBJ1-1; 7 bases are shared with TRBD1. The CDR3 has 16 amino acids. V dropped 5 bases and J dropped 1; count of bases not matched to a gene: 10. Germline V lookup: CDR1 SGHAT, CDR2 FQNNGV. The CDR3 DNA follows: TGTGCCAGCAGCATTCGGGCGGGACAGCCGAACACTGAAGCTTTCTTT. Translating it yields CASSIRAGQPNTEAFF.

This clonotype came up a few times. A read error may produce the germline difference seen at one junction end. This chain joins TRBV18 and TRBJ2-1, with unresolved D. The CDR3 extends over 13 amino acids. Germline loops: CDR1 KGHSH, CDR2 LQKENI. The CDR3 nucleotides are TGTGCCAGCTCCCCGCGTCTGACTGATCCGGGCAACTTC. The encoded protein is CASSPRLTDPGNF.

This clonotype was detected a few times. This chain uses TRBV5-1 with TRBJ1-4; D is unclear. CDR1 and CDR2 (germline): SGHRS, YFSETQ. Trimming shortened V by 4 bases and J by 6 bases, and 10 bases separated the two germline ends. The CDR3 length is 13 residues. The CDR3 loop reads CASSLQVDEKLFF. CDR3 sequence (DNA): TGCGCCAGCAGCCTTCAGGTAGATGAAAAACTGTTTTTT.